This TCR beta chain was observed in a study of CD8 T cells in ankylosing spondylitis. For this clonotype: Its antigen remains unknown.

Findings of the study overall: A TCR beta motif of several highly homologous variants seemed to mark ankylosing spondylitis blood. Prior literature has documented some motif variants in synovial fluid and blood from reactive arthritis. Disease-associated clones were reportedly significantly overrepresented in matched ankylosing spondylitis synovial fluid.

Each CDR3 protein is one row after TCRdb ran MiXCR on the 5' RACE reads. The sample records 150,000 to 200,000 distinct CDR3 sequences, around 13% being singletons. This TCR derives from a male donor with ankylosing spondylitis or in good health (not recorded which). The sequencing sample was made of blood, either unsorted or a sorted T cell fraction (not recorded which).

DNA for the CDR3: TGTGCCAGCAGCCGGATAGCGGGGGGCCTTTCCTACGAGCAGTACTTC. Translating gives CASSRIAGGLSYEQYF. The chain combines TRBV7-2 with TRBJ2-7; 10 bases align to TRBD2. The V gene's germline CDR1 is SGHTA and CDR2 FQGNSA. The CDR3 is 16 residues long. Losses at the gene ends were 5 bases for V and 1 base for J; bases not matched to a gene: 8. The full variable domain, its missing parts supplied by reference TRBV7-2 and TRBJ2-7, is GAGVSQSPSNKVTEKGKDVELRCDPISGHTALYWYRQSLGQGLEFLIYFQGNSAPDKSGLPSDRFSAERTGGSVSTLTIQRTQQEDSAVYLCASSRIAGGLSYEQYFGPGTRLTVT.